This TCR beta chain was captured by sequencing in a study of cytomegalovirus exposure and HLA in healthy donors. About this clone itself: Its antigen remains unknown.

Germline V CDR1 and CDR2: SEHNR, FQNEAQ (reference sequence). With 5 bases clipped from V and 2 bases from J, the junction kept 12 bases outside the gene matches. The CDR3 runs 18 residues. Researchers ran the PCR with 60 Vbeta and 13 Jbeta primers. Profiled with immunoSEQ multiplex PCR; TCRdb holds only in-frame clones, not every one. The table has 110,000 to 150,000 clones, about three quarters seen once. Samples came from healthy bone marrow donors. Study-level results: Association of roughly 17,000 TCR beta sequences with HLA alleles was found at 0.05 false discovery rate in a later analysis. Sequencing probably produced one cluster of sequence variants that were highly shared.

The receptor's source is a woman in her twenties or thirties in good health and CMV-seronegative. The chain combines TRBV7-9 with TRBJ2-1, with 10 bases that match TRBD1. Material for sequencing was PBMCs. The DNA for the CDR3 is TGTGCCAGCAGCACAGAGACAGGGGGCTCCTTTCCCTACAATGAGCAGTTCTTC. Amino acids: CASSTETGGSFPYNEQFF.